Shown below are 29 T cell receptor beta chains from a single sample sequenced in a study of T cells in Graves' hyperthyroidism and ophthalmopathy. There were TCR beta CDR3 regions amplified from RNA transcripts. The TCR CDR3 first-round RT-PCR relied on the HTBI primer set. TCRdb reanalysed the multiplex PCR reads using MiXCR and keeps one entry per CDR3 protein. The sample holds some 180,000 distinct CDR3 sequences; around 16% are singletons and the top ten take 40% to 65%. Sample: blood. These receptors all come from a woman between 45 and 65 years old with Graves' hyperthyroidism.

The chain combines TRBV7-2 with TRBJ2-7; 7 bases fit TRBD2. CDR3 length equals 15 residues. CDR1 is SGHTA and CDR2 is FQGNSA in the germline V gene. The junction had 10 bases not matched to a gene; V was cut back by 5 bases and J by 3 bases. The CDR3 bases are TGTGCCAGCAGCCCCCGGGGACTAACCAGCTACGAGCAGTACTTC. This encodes CASSPRGLTSYEQYF.

Notes on this clonotype: Being one base from a much bigger clone, this may be a read error. The rearrangement links TRBV7-9 to TRBJ2-1; D is undetermined. Near its end, the DNA agrees better with TRBJ2-7, so the J call may be wrong. From germline, CDR1 is SEHNR and CDR2 FQNEAQ (reference sequence). CDR3 length equals 13 residues. This CDR3 is CASSPRRSNEQYF. The CDR3 DNA reads TGTGCTAGCAGCCCCCGACGGAGCAATGAGCAGTACTTC.

At least ten counts were recorded for this clonotype. J is TRBJ1-5 and V is TRBV6-2 or TRBV6-3; D gene unclear. The CDR3 sequence is 15 residues long. The germline V gene has CDR1 MNHEY and CDR2 SVGEGT. Trimming took 0 bases from V and 0 from J, leaving 6 bases between them. The CDR3 region is CASSYSLGSNQPQHF. CDR3 nucleotides: TGTGCCAGCAGTTACTCGCTCGGTAGCAATCAGCCCCAGCATTTT.

This clonotype was seen a few times. This chain joins TRBV20-1 and TRBJ2-1, with D perhaps being TRBD1 or TRBD2 (6 bases each). Germline-derived CDR1 and CDR2 are DFQATT and SNEGSKA (reference sequence). The V gene lost 7 bases and the J gene lost 5 bases, with 18 bases spanning the gap. The CDR3 extends over 14 amino acids. The CDR3 loop reads CSGGTPLRNNEQFF. The CDR3 bases are TGCAGTGGCGGGACACCTTTACGGAACAATGAGCAGTTCTTC.

A single count supports this clonotype. The genes are TRBV19 and TRBJ2-1; D may be TRBD1 (7 bases). CDR1 is LNHDA and CDR2 is SQIVND in the germline V gene (reference sequence). The V end lost 5 bases, the J end lost 8 bases, and 25 bases lay between the germline ends. CDR3 length equals 17 residues. The CDR3: CASSFRTGGTGEDEQFF. CDR3 coding DNA: TGTGCCAGTAGTTTCCGGACAGGTGGAACGGGAGAAGATGAGCAGTTCTTC.

This clonotype occurred many times. The rearrangement uses TRBV2 and TRBJ1-6, with TRBD1 as a possible D gene (5 bases). Trimming left V 6 bases short and J 9 bases short, with 12 bases between. Germline V gene lookup returns CDR1 SNHLY and CDR2 FYNNEI. This CDR3 is built from 13 residues. In DNA form, the CDR3 reads TGTGCCAGCAGGGCAGGGTATGGTTCACCCCTCCACTTT. Protein sequence: CASRAGYGSPLHF.

This clonotype showed up many times. One end of the junction varies from germline; a read error may be responsible. This rearrangement joins TRBV7-7 to TRBJ2-1, with 15 bases lining up with TRBD2. The CDR3 has 15 residues. Germline CDR1 reads SSHAT; CDR2 reads FNYEAQ (reference sequence). In nucleotides, the CDR3 is TGTGCTAGCAGCTTGGGACTAGCGGGAGGAGGAAAGCAGTTCTTC. As protein: CASSLGLAGGGKQFF. The variable domain in full, completed from reference TRBV7-7 and TRBJ2-1, reads GAGVSQSPRYKVTKRGQDVTLRCDPISSHATLYWYQQALGQGPEFLTYFNYEAQPDKSGLPSDRFSAERPEGSISTLTIQRTEQRDSAMYRCASSLGLAGGGKQFFGPGTRLTVL.

The chain uses TRBV5-1 and TRBJ2-2; no definite D call. Germline V gene lookup returns CDR1 SGHRS and CDR2 YFSETQ. The CDR3 contains 15 residues. Trimming pared 0 bases from V and 2 bases from J, leaving 8 bases between. The CDR3 here is CASSLEVPNTGELFF. CDR3 DNA sequence: TGCGCCAGCAGCTTGGAGGTCCCAAACACCGGGGAGCTGTTTTTT.

There are many counts of this clonotype. The gene calls are TRBV12-3 or TRBV12-4 and TRBJ1-2, with TRBD1 matching over 9 bases. The CDR3 spans 15 residues. Trimming at V came to 6 bases and at J to 3 bases, leaving 8 bases not matched to a gene. The chain's CDR3 is CASRVEGQGDYGYTF. The CDR3 bases are TGTGCCAGCAGGGTTGAGGGACAGGGAGACTATGGCTACACCTTC.

The chain combines TRBV5-5 with TRBJ2-3, with D uncertain. V was pared by 1 base and J by 2 bases, with 14 bases between. Per the germline V gene, CDR1 is SGHKS and CDR2 is YYEKEE (reference sequence). The CDR3 contains 16 residues. CDR3 in DNA: TGTGCCAGCAGCTTGATCATAGGGCCAGTCACAGATACGCAGTATTTT. It is translated as CASSLIIGPVTDTQYF.

This clonotype has a count of ten or more. V is TRBV18 and J is TRBJ1-1; TRBD1 matches 8 bases. Germline V CDR1 and CDR2: KGHSH, LQKENI. Trimming at V came to 2 bases and at J to 1 base, leaving 3 bases not matched to a gene. The length of the CDR3 is 15 residues. The CDR3 is CASSPTDRGNTEAFF. CDR3 nucleotides: TGTGCCAGCTCACCAACCGACAGGGGGAACACTGAAGCTTTCTTT.

The sample holds many counts of this clonotype. V and J are TRBV20-1 and TRBJ1-1; D gene unclear. V lost 1 base and J lost 0, with 12 bases in between. The germline CDR1 and CDR2 sequences are DFQATT and SNEGSKA (reference sequence). This CDR3 comprises 15 residues. The CDR3 is CSARAEMGLNTEAFF. As DNA, the CDR3 is TGCAGTGCTAGAGCTGAGATGGGATTGAACACTGAAGCTTTCTTT.

There are many counts of this clonotype. As DNA, the CDR3 is TGTGCCAGCAGCCCACAGCCAGAATCGAACACTGAAGCTTTCTTT. Translating gives CASSPQPESNTEAFF. The chain links TRBV3-1 to TRBJ1-1; D gene ambiguous. V was pared by 4 bases and J by 1 base, with 13 bases between. The CDR3 runs 15 residues. The germline gives CDR1 LGHDT, CDR2 YNNKEL (reference sequence).

Notes on this clonotype: A much larger clone lies one base from this, so it may be a read error. V is TRBV7-6 and J is TRBJ1-5, with D uncertain. This CDR3 is 14 amino acids long. The germline V gene has CDR1 SGHVS and CDR2 FNYEAQ. Here the CDR3 DNA reads TGTGCCGGCAGCCCCGAACGGACGGTTCAGCCCCAGCATTTT. The encoded protein is CAGSPERTVQPQHF. Combining the CDR3 with reference TRBV7-6 and TRBJ1-5 gives the whole variable domain GAGVSQSPRYKVTKRGQDVALRCDPISGHVSLYWYRQALGQGPEFLTYFNYEAQQDKSGLPNDRFSAERPEGSISTLTIQRTEQRDSAMYRCAGSPERTVQPQHFGDGTRLSIL.

This clonotype has just a few counts. This rearrangement joins TRBV12-5 to TRBJ2-7, with unresolved D. The germline V gene has CDR1 LGHNT and CDR2 FRNRAP. The CDR3 spans 15 residues. Trimming took off 7 bases at V and 2 bases at J, with 18 bases between the two ends. CDR3 sequence reads: CASALPADKTYEQYF. The DNA of the CDR3 is TGTGCTAGTGCCCTTCCAGCCGACAAGACCTACGAGCAGTACTTC.

The chain has TRBV5-8 and TRBJ1-4; 9 bases are a match to TRBD1. This CDR3 spans 15 amino acids. V shed 5 bases, J shed 3 bases, and the junction held 5 bases outside the gene matches. Germline V gives CDR1 SGHTS, CDR2 YDEGEE. Written as DNA, the CDR3 is TGTGCCAGCAGGACAGGGGGACGGGCTAATGAAAAACTGTTTTTT. Amino acids: CASRTGGRANEKLFF.

This clonotype was picked up a small number of times. V and J are TRBV6-4 and TRBJ2-3; D gene unclear. Germline CDR1 MRHNA, CDR2 SNTAGT. The CDR3 contains 16 residues. The ends were cut back, 0 bases at V and 1 base at J, with 11 bases in the middle. The CDR3 DNA follows: TGTGCCAGCAGTGACTCGAGACTTGGTGGCACAGATACGCAGTATTTT. This sequence encodes CASSDSRLGGTDTQYF.

The table lists this clonotype with many counts. The chain carries TRBV20-1 and TRBJ2-4, with D unresolved. Germline V gives CDR1 DFQATT, CDR2 SNEGSKA (reference sequence). Trimming took off 6 bases at V and 4 bases at J, with 10 bases between the two ends. The CDR3 sequence is 12 residues long. CDR3 nucleotide sequence: TGCAGTGCCCCCGGGTTAAAAAACATTCAGTACTTC. This codes for CSAPGLKNIQYF.

Ten or more counts support this clonotype. J is TRBJ1-2 and V is TRBV12-3 or TRBV12-4; maybe TRBD1 (6 bases). The CDR3 totals 14 residues. Between the trimmed V and J ends, which lost 3 bases and 4 bases, there was a span of 12 bases. The CDR3 loop is CASSLGHRPYGYTF. The CDR3 DNA is TGTGCCAGCAGTTTGGGACATCGGCCCTATGGCTACACCTTC.

This clonotype came up many times. V and J are TRBV20-1 and TRBJ1-6, with D possibly matching TRBD1 (5 bases). Germline V gene data show CDR1 as DFQATT and CDR2 as SNEGSKA (reference sequence). Trimming stripped 5 bases from V and 5 bases from J, with 13 bases between. This CDR3 has 14 amino acids. The chain's CDR3 is CSAYARGNNSPLHF. For the CDR3, the DNA is TGCAGTGCTTACGCCCGGGGCAATAATTCACCCCTCCACTTT.

This clonotype was recorded many times. The CDR3 loop is CASSLNLGGETQYF. Written as DNA, the CDR3 is TGTGCCAGCAGCTTAAACCTAGGGGGAGAGACCCAGTACTTC. V is TRBV7-8 and J is TRBJ2-5, with D possibly matching TRBD1 (6 bases). CDR1 and CDR2 from the germline V gene are SGHVS and FQNEAQ. The CDR3 spans 14 residues. V was trimmed by 2 bases and J by 4 bases, leaving 11 bases between them. Together with reference TRBV7-8 and TRBJ2-5, the CDR3 gives the full variable domain: GAGVSQSPRYKVAKRGQDVALRCDPISGHVSLFWYQQALGQGPEFLTYFQNEAQLDKSGLPSDRFFAERPEGSVSTLKIQRTQQEDSAVYLCASSLNLGGETQYFGPGTRLLVL.

This clonotype occurred many times. The chain employs TRBV7-3 and TRBJ2-1; the match to TRBD2 covers 15 bases. The CDR3 consists of 17 residues. The germline V gene encodes CDR1 SGHTA and CDR2 FQGTGA. V shed 0 bases, J shed 4 bases, and the junction held 1 base outside the gene matches. CDR3 sequence: CASSLTGLAGGYNEQFF. DNA for the CDR3: TGTGCCAGCAGCTTAACGGGACTAGCGGGAGGTTACAATGAGCAGTTCTTC.

The chain recombines TRBV20-1 with TRBJ2-3, with 11 positions matching TRBD2. Per germline, CDR1 DFQATT and CDR2 SNEGSKA (reference sequence). The junction had 6 bases not matched to a gene; V was cut back by 0 bases and J by 4 bases. The CDR3 has 16 amino acids. The CDR3 sequence: CSARDRTSGSPDTQYF. The DNA of the CDR3 is TGCAGTGCTAGAGATCGAACTAGCGGGAGCCCAGATACGCAGTATTTT.

This clonotype was recorded many times. The gene calls are TRBV28 and TRBJ2-7; tentative D call: TRBD1 (5 bases). The CDR3 loop spans 12 amino acids. Between the trimmed V and J ends, which lost 6 bases and 6 bases, there was a span of 12 bases. In germline, CDR1 is MDHEN, CDR2 SYDVKM. CDR3 sequence: CASRGHVREQYF. The CDR3 DNA is TGTGCCAGCAGGGGGCATGTTCGCGAGCAGTACTTC. Supplemented by reference TRBV28 and TRBJ2-7, the full variable domain reads DVKVTQSSRYLVKRTGEKVFLECVQDMDHENMFWYRQDPGLGLRLIYFSYDVKMKEKGDIPEGYSVSREKKERFSLILESASTNQTSMYLCASRGHVREQYFGPGTRLTVT.

This sequence joins TRBV7-9 and TRBJ1-1, with 7 bases aligning to TRBD1. Trimming cost V 5 bases and J 1 base; bases outside gene matches: 7. This CDR3 contains 15 residues. In germline, CDR1 is SEHNR, CDR2 FQNEAQ (reference sequence). The CDR3 DNA reads TGTGCCAGCAGCGTCCCAGGGGGGGGGAACACTGAAGCTTTCTTT. Its protein product is CASSVPGGGNTEAFF.

Only a few counts were recorded for this clonotype. The V and J genes are TRBV27 and TRBJ2-3; tentatively, D is TRBD2 (6 bases). Trimming left V 8 bases short and J 4 bases short, with 16 bases between. The CDR3 extends over 14 amino acids. Germline CDR1 is MNHEY and CDR2 is SMNVEV (reference sequence). The CDR3 sequence is CASQGLYGADTQYF. In DNA, the CDR3 is TGTGCCAGCCAGGGACTGTATGGGGCAGATACGCAGTATTTT.

This clonotype was detected ten times or more. V and J are TRBV6-2 or TRBV6-3 and TRBJ2-1, with 10 nucleotides matching TRBD2. CDR1 is MNHEY and CDR2 is SVGEGT in the germline V gene. This CDR3 contains 16 residues. The trim removed 3 bases at V and 8 bases at J, leaving 10 bases unmatched. CDR3 amino acids: CASSYGSSGRLDEQFF. The DNA for the CDR3 is TGTGCCAGCAGTTATGGCTCTAGCGGGAGATTAGATGAGCAGTTCTTC.

The chain is built from TRBV10-3 and TRBJ2-5; D not resolved. Trimming shortened V by 9 bases and J by 0 bases, and 8 bases separated the two germline ends. The CDR3 extends over 12 amino acids. The germline V gene has CDR1 ENHRY and CDR2 SYGVKD. This CDR3 is CAMSTNQETQYF. The CDR3 coding sequence is TGTGCCATGTCAACCAACCAAGAGACCCAGTACTTC.

V usage is TRBV9 and J usage is TRBJ2-7; 7 bases are a match to TRBD1. The trim removed 5 bases at V and 2 bases at J, leaving 7 bases unmatched. The CDR3 sequence is 14 residues long. Germline loops: CDR1 SGDLS, CDR2 YYNGEE. CDR3: CASSDRDSPYEQYF. The CDR3, as DNA: TGTGCCAGCAGTGACCGGGACAGTCCCTACGAGCAGTACTTC.